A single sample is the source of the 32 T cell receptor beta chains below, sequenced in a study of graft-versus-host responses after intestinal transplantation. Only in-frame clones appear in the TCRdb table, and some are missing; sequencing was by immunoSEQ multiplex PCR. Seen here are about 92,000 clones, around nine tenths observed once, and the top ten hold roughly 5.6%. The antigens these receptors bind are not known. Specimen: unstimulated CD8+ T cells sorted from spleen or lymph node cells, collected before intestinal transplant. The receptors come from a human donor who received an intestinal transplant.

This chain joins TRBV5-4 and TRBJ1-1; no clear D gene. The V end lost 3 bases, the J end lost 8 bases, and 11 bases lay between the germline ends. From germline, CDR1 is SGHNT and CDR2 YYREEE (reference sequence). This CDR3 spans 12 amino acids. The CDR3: CASSYTGLEAFF. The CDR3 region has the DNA TGTGCCAGCAGCTACACGGGCCTCGAAGCTTTCTTT. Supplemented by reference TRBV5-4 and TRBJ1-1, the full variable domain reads ETGVTQSPTHLIKTRGQQVTLRCSSQSGHNTVSWYQQALGQGPQFIFQYYREEENGRGNFPPRFSGLQFPNYSSELNVNALELDDSALYLCASSYTGLEAFFGQGTRLTVV.

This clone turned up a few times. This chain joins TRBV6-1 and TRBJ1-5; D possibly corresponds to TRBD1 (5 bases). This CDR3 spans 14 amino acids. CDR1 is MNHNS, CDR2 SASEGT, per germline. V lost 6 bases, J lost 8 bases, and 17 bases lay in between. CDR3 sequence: CASSAVGETEPQHF. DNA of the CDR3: TGTGCCAGCAGCGCAGTGGGGGAAACCGAGCCCCAGCATTTT.

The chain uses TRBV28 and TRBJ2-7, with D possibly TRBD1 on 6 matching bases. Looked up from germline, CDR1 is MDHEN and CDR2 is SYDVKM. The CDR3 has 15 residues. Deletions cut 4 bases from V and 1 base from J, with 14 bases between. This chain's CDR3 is CASSSHSGQSYEQYF. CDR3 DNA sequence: TGTGCCAGCAGTTCGCACAGTGGACAGTCCTACGAGCAGTACTTC.

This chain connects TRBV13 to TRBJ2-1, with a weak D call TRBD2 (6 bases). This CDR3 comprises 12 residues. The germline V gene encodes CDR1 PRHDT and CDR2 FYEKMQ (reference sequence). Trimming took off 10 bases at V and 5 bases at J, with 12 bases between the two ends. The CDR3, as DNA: TGTGCCACAGGACTATCTAACAATGAGCAGTTCTTC. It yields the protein CATGLSNNEQFF.

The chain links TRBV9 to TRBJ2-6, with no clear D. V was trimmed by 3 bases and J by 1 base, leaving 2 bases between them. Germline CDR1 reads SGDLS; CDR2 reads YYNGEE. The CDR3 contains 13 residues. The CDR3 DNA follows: TGTGCCAGCAGCGGATCTGGGGCCAACGTCCTGACTTTC. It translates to CASSGSGANVLTF.

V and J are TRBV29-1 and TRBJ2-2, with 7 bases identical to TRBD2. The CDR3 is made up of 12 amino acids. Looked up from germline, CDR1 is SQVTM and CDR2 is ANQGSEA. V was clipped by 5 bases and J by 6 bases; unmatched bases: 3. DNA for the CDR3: TGCAGCGTTCCCGGACTAGCCGGGGAGCTGTTTTTT. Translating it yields CSVPGLAGELFF.

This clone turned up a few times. DNA for the CDR3: TGTGCCAGCAGTACCCTTCCCTCCTACGAGCAGTACTTC. It codes for CASSTLPSYEQYF. The J gene is TRBJ2-7, the V gene TRBV6-5; no clear D. V was trimmed by 5 bases and J by 0 bases, leaving 8 bases between them. Germline V lookup: CDR1 MNHEY, CDR2 SVGAGI. The CDR3 is made up of 13 amino acids.

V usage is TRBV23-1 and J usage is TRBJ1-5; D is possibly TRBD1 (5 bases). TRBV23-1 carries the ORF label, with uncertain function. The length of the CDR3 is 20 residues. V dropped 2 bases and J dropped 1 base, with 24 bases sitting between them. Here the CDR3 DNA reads TGCGCCAGCAGTCAACCCGGGGGGGTTATTGGGACGCCGAGCAATCAGCCCCAGCATTTT. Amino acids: CASSQPGGVIGTPSNQPQHF.

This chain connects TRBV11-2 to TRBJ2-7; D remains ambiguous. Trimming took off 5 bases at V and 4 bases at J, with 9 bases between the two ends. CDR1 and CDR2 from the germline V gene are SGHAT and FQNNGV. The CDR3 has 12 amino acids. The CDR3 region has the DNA TGTGCCAGCAGCACTCGACCTTACGAGCAGTACTTC. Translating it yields CASSTRPYEQYF.

CDR3 coding DNA: TGTGCCAGCAGTTACTCGCCCGGCTCCTACAATGAGCAGTTCTTC. Amino acids: CASSYSPGSYNEQFF. The chain joins TRBV6-5 to TRBJ2-1; no reliable D call. Between the trimmed V and J ends, which lost 0 bases and 0 bases, there was a span of 6 bases. Germline V gene sequence: CDR1 MNHEY, CDR2 SVGAGI. The CDR3 is made up of 15 amino acids.

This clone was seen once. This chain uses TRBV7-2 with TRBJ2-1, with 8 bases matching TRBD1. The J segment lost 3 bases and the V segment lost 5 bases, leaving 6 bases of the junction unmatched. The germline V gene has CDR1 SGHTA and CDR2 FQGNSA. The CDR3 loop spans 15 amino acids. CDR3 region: CASSLTGDYYNEQFF. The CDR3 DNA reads TGTGCCAGCAGCCTGACAGGGGATTACTACAATGAGCAGTTCTTC.

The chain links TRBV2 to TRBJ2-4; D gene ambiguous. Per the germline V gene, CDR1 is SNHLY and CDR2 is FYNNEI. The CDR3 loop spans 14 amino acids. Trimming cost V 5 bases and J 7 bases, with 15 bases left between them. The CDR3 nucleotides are TGTGCCAGCAGTCCCCCCCCGGAAGGGAACATTCAGTACTTC. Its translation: CASSPPPEGNIQYF.

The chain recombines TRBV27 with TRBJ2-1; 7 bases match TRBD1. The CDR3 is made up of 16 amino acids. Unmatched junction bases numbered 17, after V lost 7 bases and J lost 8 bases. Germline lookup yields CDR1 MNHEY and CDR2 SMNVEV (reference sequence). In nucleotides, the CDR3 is TGTGCCAGCACGATTCGACAGGGTGTTCTGAGGGATGAGCAGTTCTTC. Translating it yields CASTIRQGVLRDEQFF.

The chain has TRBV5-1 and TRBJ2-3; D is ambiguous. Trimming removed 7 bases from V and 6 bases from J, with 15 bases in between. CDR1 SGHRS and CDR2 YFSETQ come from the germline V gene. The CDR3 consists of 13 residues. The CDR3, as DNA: TGCGCCAGCTTTGGCCAAACCAAGGATACGCAGTATTTT. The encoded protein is CASFGQTKDTQYF. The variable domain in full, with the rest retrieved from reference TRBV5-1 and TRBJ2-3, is KAGVTQTPRYLIKTRGQQVTLSCSPISGHRSVSWYQQTPGQGLQFLFEYFSETQRNKGNFPGRFSGRQFSNSRSEMNVSTLELGDSALYLCASFGQTKDTQYFGPGTRLTVL.

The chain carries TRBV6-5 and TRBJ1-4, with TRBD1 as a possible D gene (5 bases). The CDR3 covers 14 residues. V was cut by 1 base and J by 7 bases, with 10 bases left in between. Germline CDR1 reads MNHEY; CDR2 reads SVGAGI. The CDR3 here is CASSYWQGGEKLFF. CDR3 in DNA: TGTGCCAGCAGTTACTGGCAGGGAGGTGAAAAACTGTTTTTT.

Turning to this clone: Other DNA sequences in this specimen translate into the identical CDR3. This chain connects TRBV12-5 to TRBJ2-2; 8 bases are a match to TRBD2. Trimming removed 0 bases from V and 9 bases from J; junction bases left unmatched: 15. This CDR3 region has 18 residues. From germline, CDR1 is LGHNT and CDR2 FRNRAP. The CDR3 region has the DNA TGTGCTAGTGGTTTGGTAGTCGGAACTTCTGGCGGGAGGTGGGAGCTGTTTTTT. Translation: CASGLVVGTSGGRWELFF.

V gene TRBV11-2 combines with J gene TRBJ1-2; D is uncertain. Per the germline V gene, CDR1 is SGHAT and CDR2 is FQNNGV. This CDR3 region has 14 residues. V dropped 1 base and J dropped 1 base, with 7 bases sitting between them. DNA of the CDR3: TGTGCCAGCAGCTTAGCCAGGAATAACTATGGCTACACCTTC. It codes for CASSLARNNYGYTF.

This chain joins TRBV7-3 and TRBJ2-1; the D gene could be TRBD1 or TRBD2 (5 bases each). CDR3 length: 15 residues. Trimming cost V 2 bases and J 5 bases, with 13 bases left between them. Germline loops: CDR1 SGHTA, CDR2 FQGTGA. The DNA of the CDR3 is TGTGCCAGCAGCTTAGGCCCCGGGACGGACAATGAGCAGTTCTTC. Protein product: CASSLGPGTDNEQFF.

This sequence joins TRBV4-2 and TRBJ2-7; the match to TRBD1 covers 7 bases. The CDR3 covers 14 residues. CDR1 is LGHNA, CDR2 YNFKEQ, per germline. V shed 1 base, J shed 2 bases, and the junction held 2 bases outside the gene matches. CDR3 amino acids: CASSQATGTYEQYF. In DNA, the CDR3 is TGTGCCAGCAGCCAAGCGACAGGGACCTACGAGCAGTACTTC.

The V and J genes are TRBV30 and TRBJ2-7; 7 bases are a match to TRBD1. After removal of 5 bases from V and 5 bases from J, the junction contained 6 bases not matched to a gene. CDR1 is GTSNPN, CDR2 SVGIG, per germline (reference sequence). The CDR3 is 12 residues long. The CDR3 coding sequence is TGTGCCTGGGACAGGGATGACGACGAGCAGTACTTC. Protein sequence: CAWDRDDDEQYF. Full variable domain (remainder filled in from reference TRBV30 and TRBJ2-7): SQTIHQWPATLVQPVGSPLSLECTVEGTSNPNLYWYRQAAGRGLQLLFYSVGIGQISSEVPQNLSASRPQDRQFILSSKKLLLSDSGFYLCAWDRDDDEQYFGPGTRLTVT.

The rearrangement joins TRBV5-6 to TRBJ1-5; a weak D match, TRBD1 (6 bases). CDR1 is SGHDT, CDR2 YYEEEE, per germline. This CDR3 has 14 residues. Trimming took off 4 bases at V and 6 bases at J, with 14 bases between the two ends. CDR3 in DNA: TGTGCCAGCAGCCTGGGGGCAGGCTCTCAGCCCCAGCATTTT. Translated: CASSLGAGSQPQHF.

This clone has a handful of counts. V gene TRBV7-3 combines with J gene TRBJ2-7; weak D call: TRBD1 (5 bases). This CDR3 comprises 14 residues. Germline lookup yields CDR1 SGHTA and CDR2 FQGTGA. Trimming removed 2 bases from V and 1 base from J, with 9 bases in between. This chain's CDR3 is CASSLDAGSYEQYF. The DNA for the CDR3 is TGTGCCAGCAGCTTAGACGCAGGGTCCTACGAGCAGTACTTC.

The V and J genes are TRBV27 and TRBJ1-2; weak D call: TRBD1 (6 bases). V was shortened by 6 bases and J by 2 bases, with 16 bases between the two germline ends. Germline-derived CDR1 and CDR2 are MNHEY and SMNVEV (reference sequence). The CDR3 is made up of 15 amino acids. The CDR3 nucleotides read TGTGCCAGCAGCCAAACGGGACACCGAAACTATGGCTACACCTTC. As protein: CASSQTGHRNYGYTF.

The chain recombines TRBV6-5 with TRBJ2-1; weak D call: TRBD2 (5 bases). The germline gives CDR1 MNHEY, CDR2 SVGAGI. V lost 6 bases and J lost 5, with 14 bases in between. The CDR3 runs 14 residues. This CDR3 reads CASSFSAPNNEQFF. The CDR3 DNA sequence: TGTGCCAGCAGCTTTAGCGCTCCAAACAATGAGCAGTTCTTC.

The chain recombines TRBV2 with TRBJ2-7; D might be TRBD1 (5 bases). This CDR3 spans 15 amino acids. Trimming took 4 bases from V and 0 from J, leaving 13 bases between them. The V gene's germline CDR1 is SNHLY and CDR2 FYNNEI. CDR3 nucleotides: TGTGCCAGCAGTGTTTGGCAGGGCCTCTCCTACGAGCAGTACTTC. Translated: CASSVWQGLSYEQYF.

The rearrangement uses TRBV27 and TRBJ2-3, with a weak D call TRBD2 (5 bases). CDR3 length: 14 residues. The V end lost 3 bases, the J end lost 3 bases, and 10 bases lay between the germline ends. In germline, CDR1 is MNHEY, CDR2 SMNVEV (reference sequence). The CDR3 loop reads CASSLRERTDTQYF. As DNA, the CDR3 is TGTGCCAGCAGTTTGAGGGAACGGACAGATACGCAGTATTTT.

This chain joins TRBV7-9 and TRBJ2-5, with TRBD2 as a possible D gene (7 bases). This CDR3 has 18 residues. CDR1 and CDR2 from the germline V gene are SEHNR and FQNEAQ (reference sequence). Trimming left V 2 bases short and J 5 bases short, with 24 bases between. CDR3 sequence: CASSLPPPGGAGGETQYF. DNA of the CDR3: TGTGCCAGCAGCTTACCACCTCCGGGGGGCGCCGGTGGGGAGACCCAGTACTTC.

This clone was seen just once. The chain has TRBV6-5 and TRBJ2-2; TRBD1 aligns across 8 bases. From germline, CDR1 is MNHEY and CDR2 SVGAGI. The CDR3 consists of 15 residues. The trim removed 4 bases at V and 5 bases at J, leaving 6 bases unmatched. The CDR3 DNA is TGTGCCAGCAGTTCCAGGGGGCAAAGGACCGGGGAGCTGTTTTTT. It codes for CASSSRGQRTGELFF.

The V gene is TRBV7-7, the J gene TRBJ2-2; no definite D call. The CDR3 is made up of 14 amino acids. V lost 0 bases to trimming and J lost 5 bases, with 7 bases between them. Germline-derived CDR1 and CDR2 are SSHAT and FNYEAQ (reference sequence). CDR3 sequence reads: CASSLAPITGELFF. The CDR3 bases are TGTGCCAGCAGCTTAGCCCCCATTACCGGGGAGCTGTTTTTT.

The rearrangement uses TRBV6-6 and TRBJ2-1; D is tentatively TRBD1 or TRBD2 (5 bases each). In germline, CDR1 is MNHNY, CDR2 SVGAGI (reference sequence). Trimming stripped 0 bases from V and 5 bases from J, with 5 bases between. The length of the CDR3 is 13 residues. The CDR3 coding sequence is TGTGCCAGCAGTTACTCGGGGGACAATGAGCAGTTCTTC. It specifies CASSYSGDNEQFF.

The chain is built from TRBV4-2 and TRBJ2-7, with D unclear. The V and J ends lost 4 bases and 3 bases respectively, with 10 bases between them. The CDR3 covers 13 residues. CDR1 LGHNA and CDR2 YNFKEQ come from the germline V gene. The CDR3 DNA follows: TGTGCCAGCAGCCCCACACTTGACTACGAGCAGTACTTC. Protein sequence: CASSPTLDYEQYF.

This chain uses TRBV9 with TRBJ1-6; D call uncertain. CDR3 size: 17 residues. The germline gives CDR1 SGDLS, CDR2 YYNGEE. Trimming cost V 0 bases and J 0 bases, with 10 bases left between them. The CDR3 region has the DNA TGTGCCAGCAGCGTAGATCCCCTGGGCTCCTATAATTCACCCCTCCACTTT. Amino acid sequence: CASSVDPLGSYNSPLHF. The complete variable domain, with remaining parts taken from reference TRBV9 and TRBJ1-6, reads DSGVTQTPKHLITATGQRVTLRCSPRSGDLSVYWYQQSLDQGLQFLIQYYNGEERAKGNILERFSAQQFPDLHSELNLSSLELGDSALYFCASSVDPLGSYNSPLHFGNGTRLTVT.